What follows describes a single T cell receptor beta chain. The data belong to a study of technical replicates of blood from several donors. The CDR3 is made up of 15 amino acids. The V end was cut by 3 bases, the J end by 5 bases, with 14 bases between. Germline values: CDR1 MGHDK, CDR2 SYGVNS. TCRdb keeps only in-frame clones here, not all; method: immunoSEQ multiplex PCR. The table shows some 90,000 clones, with roughly 96% occurring only once. This sequence was found in a human donor in good health. Sequenced: T cells isolated from PBMCs. The rearrangement links TRBV25-1 to TRBJ2-4; D is possibly TRBD1 (7 bases). This CDR3 reads CASSDGQGGENIQYF. CDR3 nucleotides: TGTGCCAGCAGTGACGGTCAGGGGGGAGAAAACATTCAGTACTTC.